These T cell receptor beta chains were read from a single sample in a study of blood T cell repertoires in COVID-19. Data came from immunoSEQ multiplex PCR; TCRdb stores just in-frame clones and leaves some out. The table lists a few hundred thousand clones, under 90% of them singletons. Specimen: PBMCs or T cells enriched from blood (not recorded which). The receptor source for this set is a woman aged 18 to 35 who had recovered from COVID-19. Both conserved end residues are part of each CDR3. The D gene is left open where the match is weak. Not all rows give a size; the values are once, few, many and, for expanded clones, a class.

v_call: TRBV7-9
j_call: TRBJ2-2
clone_size: -
d_call: -
cdr3_aa: CASRLGTGGNTGELFF
cdr3_nt: TGTGCCAGCAGGTTAGGGACCGGAGGTAACACCGGGGAGCTGTTTTTT

v_call: TRBV5-1
j_call: TRBJ1-1
clone_size: -
d_call: TRBD1
cdr3_aa: CASSNTGGSFVGADTEAFF
cdr3_nt: TGCGCCAGCAGCAACACAGGGGGCTCCTTCGTTGGGGCCGACACTGAAGCTTTCTTT

v_call: TRBV6-1
j_call: TRBJ1-1
clone_size: -
d_call: TRBD1
cdr3_aa: CASSVQGAWGNTEAFF
cdr3_nt: TGTGCCAGCAGTGTTCAGGGGGCCTGGGGGAACACTGAAGCTTTCTTT

v_call: TRBV30
j_call: TRBJ2-1
clone_size: -
d_call: TRBD2
cdr3_aa: CAWSIRLADNEQFF
cdr3_nt: TGTGCCTGGAGTATCCGACTAGCGGACAATGAGCAGTTCTTC

v_call: TRBV6-5
j_call: TRBJ1-1
clone_size: -
d_call: TRBD1
cdr3_aa: CASRGGGDVAFF
cdr3_nt: TGTGCCAGCAGAGGGGGCGGTGATGTAGCTTTCTTT

v_call: TRBV10-3
j_call: TRBJ2-2
clone_size: -
d_call: TRBD2
cdr3_aa: CAISAGAGGFLGTGELFF
cdr3_nt: TGTGCCATCAGTGCGGGAGCGGGAGGTTTTTTGGGCACCGGGGAGCTGTTTTTT

v_call: TRBV28
j_call: TRBJ1-1
clone_size: -
d_call: -
cdr3_aa: CASSQTAYEAFF
cdr3_nt: TGTGCCAGCAGCCAAACAGCTTATGAAGCTTTCTTT

v_call: TRBV7-2
j_call: TRBJ1-4
clone_size: few
d_call: TRBD1
cdr3_aa: CASSLARQGGIEKLFF
cdr3_nt: TGTGCCAGCAGCTTAGCCCGACAGGGCGGTATTGAAAAACTGTTTTTT

v_call: TRBV11-2
j_call: TRBJ1-4
clone_size: -
d_call: -
cdr3_aa: CASSSPRGARSEKLFF
cdr3_nt: TGTGCCAGCAGCTCGCCTCGGGGGGCGAGAAGTGAAAAACTGTTTTTT

v_call: TRBV28
j_call: TRBJ2-1
clone_size: -
d_call: TRBD2
cdr3_aa: CASNPGLAASSYNEQFF
cdr3_nt: TGTGCCAGCAACCCCGGACTAGCGGCAAGCTCCTACAATGAGCAGTTCTTC

v_call: TRBV18
j_call: TRBJ1-1
clone_size: -
d_call: TRBD1
cdr3_aa: CASSTGTVTEAFF
cdr3_nt: TGTGCCAGCTCGACCGGGACAGTCACTGAAGCTTTCTTT

v_call: TRBV6-4
j_call: TRBJ2-1
clone_size: -
d_call: TRBD2
cdr3_aa: CASSPGLAGGPNEQFF
cdr3_nt: TGTGCCAGCAGCCCCGGACTAGCGGGAGGGCCGAATGAGCAGTTCTTC

v_call: TRBV10-2
j_call: TRBJ1-1
clone_size: once
d_call: -
cdr3_aa: CASSEGYTGGTEAFF
cdr3_nt: TGCGCCAGCAGTGAGGGGTATACGGGGGGCACTGAAGCTTTCTTT

v_call: TRBV3-1/TRBV3-2
j_call: TRBJ2-1
clone_size: -
d_call: TRBD2
cdr3_aa: CASSQSPRTSGSFRNEQFF
cdr3_nt: TGTGCCAGCAGCCAAAGCCCGCGGACTAGCGGGAGCTTTCGCAATGAGCAGTTCTTC

v_call: TRBV29-1
j_call: TRBJ1-1
clone_size: -
d_call: TRBD1
cdr3_aa: CSVEPGQGAFTEAFF
cdr3_nt: TGCAGCGTGGAGCCGGGACAGGGGGCGTTCACTGAAGCTTTCTTT

v_call: TRBV4-2
j_call: TRBJ2-1
clone_size: -
d_call: -
cdr3_aa: CASSQDADNEQFF
cdr3_nt: TGTGCCAGCAGCCAAGATGCGGACAATGAGCAGTTCTTC

v_call: TRBV2
j_call: TRBJ1-2
clone_size: -
d_call: TRBD1
cdr3_aa: CASSENRGGYTF
cdr3_nt: TGTGCCAGCAGTGAAAACAGGGGAGGCTACACCTTC

v_call: TRBV19
j_call: TRBJ1-2
clone_size: -
d_call: -
cdr3_aa: CASGLQTYGYTF
cdr3_nt: TGTGCCAGTGGTTTACAGACCTATGGCTACACCTTC

v_call: TRBV4-1
j_call: TRBJ2-2
clone_size: -
d_call: -
cdr3_aa: CASSLLATNTGELFF
cdr3_nt: TGCGCCAGCAGCCTTCTAGCGACGAACACCGGGGAGCTGTTTTTT

v_call: TRBV11-3
j_call: TRBJ2-1
clone_size: -
d_call: -
cdr3_aa: CASSTRHSYNEQFF
cdr3_nt: TGTGCCAGCAGCACTAGACACTCCTACAATGAGCAGTTCTTC

v_call: TRBV11-2
j_call: TRBJ1-2
clone_size: -
d_call: TRBD1
cdr3_aa: CASSLGQGRGGYTF
cdr3_nt: TGTGCCAGCAGCCTGGGACAGGGGAGGGGTGGCTACACCTTC

v_call: TRBV5-6
j_call: TRBJ1-6
clone_size: -
d_call: -
cdr3_aa: CASSFEGWDNSPLHF
cdr3_nt: TGTGCCAGCAGCTTCGAGGGTTGGGATAATTCACCCCTCCACTTT

v_call: TRBV18
j_call: TRBJ1-2
clone_size: -
d_call: TRBD1
cdr3_aa: CASSRDRGDYGYTF
cdr3_nt: TGTGCCAGCTCGCGGGACAGGGGTGACTATGGCTACACCTTC

v_call: TRBV7-2
j_call: TRBJ1-1
clone_size: -
d_call: -
cdr3_aa: CASSLEVRGTEAFF
cdr3_nt: TGTGCCAGCAGCTTAGAAGTCCGAGGCACTGAAGCTTTCTTT

v_call: TRBV6-5
j_call: TRBJ2-7
clone_size: once
d_call: TRBD2
cdr3_aa: CASSLGTSGLEQYF
cdr3_nt: TGTGCCAGCAGTTTGGGGACTAGCGGATTAGAGCAGTACTTC

v_call: TRBV3-1/TRBV3-2
j_call: TRBJ1-1
clone_size: once
d_call: TRBD1
cdr3_aa: CASSQDPIRQGPYTEAFF
cdr3_nt: TGTGCCAGCAGCCAAGACCCAATACGACAGGGACCCTACACTGAAGCTTTCTTT

v_call: TRBV19
j_call: TRBJ2-3
clone_size: -
d_call: TRBD2
cdr3_aa: CASNRLAGDADTQYF
cdr3_nt: TGTGCCAGTAATCGACTAGCGGGAGACGCCGATACGCAGTATTTT

v_call: TRBV9
j_call: TRBJ2-2
clone_size: -
d_call: -
cdr3_aa: CASSTRVGSELFF
cdr3_nt: TGTGCCAGCAGCACCCGGGTCGGTTCGGAGCTGTTTTTT

v_call: TRBV4-1
j_call: TRBJ2-3
clone_size: -
d_call: TRBD1
cdr3_aa: CASSQQFYRDRGITDTQYF
cdr3_nt: TGCGCCAGCAGCCAACAATTCTACCGGGACAGGGGAATAACAGATACGCAGTATTTT

v_call: TRBV7-2
j_call: TRBJ2-5
clone_size: -
d_call: -
cdr3_aa: CASSSTTVAWGTQYF
cdr3_nt: TGTGCCAGCAGCTCGACGACAGTGGCGTGGGGGACCCAGTACTTC

v_call: TRBV24-1
j_call: TRBJ2-3
clone_size: -
d_call: TRBD2
cdr3_aa: CATSALTSGAAADTQYF
cdr3_nt: TGTGCCACCAGTGCCCTGACTAGCGGGGCTGCGGCAGATACGCAGTATTTT

v_call: TRBV5-1
j_call: TRBJ2-1
clone_size: -
d_call: -
cdr3_aa: CASSLVGWGDEQFF
cdr3_nt: TGCGCCAGCAGCTTGGTCGGTTGGGGGGATGAGCAGTTCTTC

v_call: TRBV7-2
j_call: TRBJ1-2
clone_size: -
d_call: TRBD1
cdr3_aa: CASSSRTGMEYGYTF
cdr3_nt: TGTGCCAGCAGCTCTCGGACAGGGATGGAGTATGGCTACACCTTC

v_call: TRBV7-9
j_call: TRBJ2-7
clone_size: -
d_call: TRBD2
cdr3_aa: CASSLAGTRKLEQYF
cdr3_nt: TGTGCCAGCAGCTTAGCCGGGACTAGAAAGTTGGAGCAGTACTTC

v_call: TRBV5-1
j_call: TRBJ1-2
clone_size: -
d_call: TRBD1
cdr3_aa: CASSLDLVGGGSYGYTF
cdr3_nt: TGCGCCAGCAGCTTGGATCTCGTAGGGGGCGGTTCTTATGGCTACACCTTC

v_call: TRBV4-1
j_call: TRBJ1-5
clone_size: few
d_call: -
cdr3_aa: CASSQGTYSNQPQHF
cdr3_nt: TGCGCCAGCAGCCAAGGTACTTATAGCAATCAGCCCCAGCATTTT

v_call: TRBV7-9
j_call: TRBJ2-3
clone_size: -
d_call: TRBD2
cdr3_aa: CASSRTSGGSTDTQYF
cdr3_nt: TGTGCCAGCAGTCGGACTAGCGGGGGAAGCACAGATACGCAGTATTTT

v_call: TRBV6-4
j_call: TRBJ2-7
clone_size: -
d_call: -
cdr3_aa: CATDRDNVFEQYF
cdr3_nt: TGTGCCACCGACCGGGACAACGTCTTCGAGCAGTACTTC

v_call: TRBV24-1
j_call: TRBJ1-2
clone_size: -
d_call: TRBD1
cdr3_aa: CATSGRDRYGYTF
cdr3_nt: TGTGCCACCAGTGGGCGGGACAGATATGGCTACACCTTC

v_call: TRBV12-3/TRBV12-4
j_call: TRBJ2-7
clone_size: -
d_call: TRBD2
cdr3_aa: CASSLGTTYEQYF
cdr3_nt: TGTGCCAGCAGTTTGGGGACTACCTACGAGCAGTACTTC

v_call: TRBV9
j_call: TRBJ1-2
clone_size: -
d_call: TRBD1
cdr3_aa: CASSFRQGVNYGYTF
cdr3_nt: TGTGCCAGCAGCTTCAGACAGGGGGTCAACTATGGCTACACCTTC

v_call: TRBV11-2
j_call: TRBJ1-1
clone_size: -
d_call: -
cdr3_aa: CASSPDDRLNTEAFF
cdr3_nt: TGTGCCAGCAGCCCAGATGACAGATTAAACACTGAAGCTTTCTTT

v_call: TRBV5-1
j_call: TRBJ2-1
clone_size: -
d_call: -
cdr3_aa: CASSLVPSHYNEQFF
cdr3_nt: TGCGCCAGCAGCTTGGTGCCGAGTCACTACAATGAGCAGTTCTTC